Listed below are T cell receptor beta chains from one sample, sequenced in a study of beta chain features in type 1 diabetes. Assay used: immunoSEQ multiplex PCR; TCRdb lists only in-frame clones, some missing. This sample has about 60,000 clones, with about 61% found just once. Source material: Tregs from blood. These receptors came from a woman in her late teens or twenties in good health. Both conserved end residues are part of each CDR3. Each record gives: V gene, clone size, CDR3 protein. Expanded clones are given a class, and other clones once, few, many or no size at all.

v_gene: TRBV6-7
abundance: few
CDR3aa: CASSPDFSNQPQHF

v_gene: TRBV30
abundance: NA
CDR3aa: CAWSGAYEQYF

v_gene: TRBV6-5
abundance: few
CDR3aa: CASRMRGGAGETQYF

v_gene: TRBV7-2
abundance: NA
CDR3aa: CASSYSPLSNQPQHF

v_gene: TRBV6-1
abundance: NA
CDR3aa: CASRRTGTYEQYF

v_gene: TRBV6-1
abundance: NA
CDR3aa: CASRRTGGSYEQYF

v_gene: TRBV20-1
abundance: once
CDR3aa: CSAVQETQYF

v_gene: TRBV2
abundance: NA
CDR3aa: CASHGGFNEQFF

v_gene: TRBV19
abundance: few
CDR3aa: CASRRTGGETQYF

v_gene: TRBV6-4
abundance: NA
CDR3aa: CASSKYPSGRAGYNEQFF

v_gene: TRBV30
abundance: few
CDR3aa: CAWRLASTDTQYF

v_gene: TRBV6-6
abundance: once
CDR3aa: CASSYSAGSDEQFF

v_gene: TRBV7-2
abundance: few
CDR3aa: CASSMRLAGGTDTQYF

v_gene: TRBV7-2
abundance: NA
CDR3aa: CASSLGIRGSGNTIYF

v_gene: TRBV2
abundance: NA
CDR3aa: CASSEGAGEPYEQYF

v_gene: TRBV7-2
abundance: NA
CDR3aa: CASSLDGSQTYNEQFF

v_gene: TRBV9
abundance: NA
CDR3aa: CASSVGIPPSSGLTDTQYF

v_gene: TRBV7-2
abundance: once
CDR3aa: CASSLVQGATGEQYF

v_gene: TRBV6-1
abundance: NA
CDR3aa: CASIKHLNTEAFF

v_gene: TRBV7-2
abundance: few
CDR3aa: CASSSHYRGSGDTQYF

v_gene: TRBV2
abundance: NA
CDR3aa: CASRLARASQYF

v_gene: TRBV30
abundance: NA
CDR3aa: CAWSVNSAYEQYF